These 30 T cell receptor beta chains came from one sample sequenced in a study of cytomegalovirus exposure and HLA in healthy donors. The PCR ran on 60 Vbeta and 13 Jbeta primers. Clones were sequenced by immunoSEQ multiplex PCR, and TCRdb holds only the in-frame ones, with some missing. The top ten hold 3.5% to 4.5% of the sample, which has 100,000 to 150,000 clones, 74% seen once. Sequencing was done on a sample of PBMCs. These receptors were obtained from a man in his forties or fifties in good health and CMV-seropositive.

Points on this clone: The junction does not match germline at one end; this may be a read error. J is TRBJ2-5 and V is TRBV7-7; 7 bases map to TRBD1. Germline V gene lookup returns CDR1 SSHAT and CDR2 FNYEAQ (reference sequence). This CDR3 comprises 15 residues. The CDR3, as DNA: TGTGCTAGCAGCTTAGCGCGGGCAGGGGGAGAGACCCAGTACTTC. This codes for CASSLARAGGETQYF.

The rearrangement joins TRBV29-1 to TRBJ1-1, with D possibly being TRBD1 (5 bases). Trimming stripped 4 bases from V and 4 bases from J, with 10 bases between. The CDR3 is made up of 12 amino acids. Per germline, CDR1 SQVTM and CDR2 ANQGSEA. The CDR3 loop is CSVVRGSTEAFF. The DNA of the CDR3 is TGCAGCGTTGTTAGGGGAAGCACTGAAGCTTTCTTT. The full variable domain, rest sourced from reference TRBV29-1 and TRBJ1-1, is SAVISQKPSRDICQRGTSLTIQCQVDSQVTMMFWYRQQPGQSLTLIATANQGSEATYESGFVIDKFPISRPNLTFSTLTVSNMSPEDSSIYLCSVVRGSTEAFFGQGTRLTVV.

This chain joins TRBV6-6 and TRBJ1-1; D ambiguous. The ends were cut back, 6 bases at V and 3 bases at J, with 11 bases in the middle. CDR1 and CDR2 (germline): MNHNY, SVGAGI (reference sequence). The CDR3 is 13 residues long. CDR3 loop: CASSPRSDTEAFF. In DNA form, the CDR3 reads TGTGCCAGCAGCCCCAGGTCGGACACTGAAGCTTTCTTT.

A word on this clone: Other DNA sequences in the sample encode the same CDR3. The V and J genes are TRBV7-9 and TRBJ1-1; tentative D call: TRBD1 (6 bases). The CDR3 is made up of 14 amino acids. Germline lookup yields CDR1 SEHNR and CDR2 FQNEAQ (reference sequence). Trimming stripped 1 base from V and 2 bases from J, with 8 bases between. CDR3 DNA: TGTGCCAGCAGCTTAGGAGGGGGTAACACTGAAGCTTTCTTT. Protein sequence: CASSLGGGNTEAFF.

This CDR3 reads CASSSGQGNSPLHF. For the CDR3, the DNA is TGTGCCAGCAGCTCGGGACAGGGGAATTCACCCCTCCACTTT. The chain joins TRBV7-9 to TRBJ1-6; 10 bases fit TRBD1. CDR3 size: 14 residues. CDR1 is SEHNR, CDR2 FQNEAQ, per germline (reference sequence). V was pared by 4 bases and J by 7 bases, with 1 base of the junction left unmatched.

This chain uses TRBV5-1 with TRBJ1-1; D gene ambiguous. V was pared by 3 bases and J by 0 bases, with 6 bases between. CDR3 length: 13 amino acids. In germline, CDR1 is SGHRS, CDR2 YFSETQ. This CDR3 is CASSSGLNTEAFF. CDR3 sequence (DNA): TGCGCCAGCAGCTCAGGTCTGAACACTGAAGCTTTCTTT.

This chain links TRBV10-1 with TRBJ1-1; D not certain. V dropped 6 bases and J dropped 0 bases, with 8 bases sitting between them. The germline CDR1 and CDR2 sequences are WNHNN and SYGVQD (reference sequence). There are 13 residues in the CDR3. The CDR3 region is CASSEQVNTEAFF. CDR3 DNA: TGCGCCAGCAGCGAGCAGGTGAACACTGAAGCTTTCTTT.

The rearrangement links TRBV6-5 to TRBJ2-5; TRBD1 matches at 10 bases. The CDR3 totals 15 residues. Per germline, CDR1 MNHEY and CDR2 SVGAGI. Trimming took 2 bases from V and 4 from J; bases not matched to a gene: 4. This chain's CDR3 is CASSYGTGERETQYF. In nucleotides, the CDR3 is TGTGCCAGCAGTTACGGGACAGGGGAGCGAGAGACCCAGTACTTC.

CDR3 sequence reads: CASSLDSSASSYEQYF. The CDR3 DNA sequence: TGTGCCAGCAGCTTAGATTCCAGCGCGAGCTCCTACGAGCAGTACTTC. This sequence joins TRBV11-2 and TRBJ2-7; D not certain. V lost 0 bases and J 0 bases, leaving 12 bases between the germline ends. Germline CDR1 and CDR2: SGHAT and FQNNGV. The CDR3 is 16 residues long.

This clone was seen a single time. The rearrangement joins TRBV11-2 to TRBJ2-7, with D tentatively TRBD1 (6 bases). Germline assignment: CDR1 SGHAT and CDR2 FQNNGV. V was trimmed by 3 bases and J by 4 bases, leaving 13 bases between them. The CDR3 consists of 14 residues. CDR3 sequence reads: CASSLGHSLYEQYF. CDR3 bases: TGTGCCAGCAGCTTGGGACACTCCTTGTACGAGCAGTACTTC.

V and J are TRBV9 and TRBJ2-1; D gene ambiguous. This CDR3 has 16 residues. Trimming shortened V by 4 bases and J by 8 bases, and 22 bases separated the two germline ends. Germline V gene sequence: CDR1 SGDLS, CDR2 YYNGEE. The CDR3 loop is CASSPPSGGKGDEQFF. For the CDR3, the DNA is TGTGCCAGCAGCCCACCCTCCGGCGGTAAAGGCGATGAGCAGTTCTTC.

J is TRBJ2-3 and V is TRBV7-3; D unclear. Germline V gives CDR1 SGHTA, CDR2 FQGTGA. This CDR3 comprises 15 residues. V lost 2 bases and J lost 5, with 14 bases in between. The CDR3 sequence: CASSLEGKRGDTQYF. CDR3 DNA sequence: TGTGCCAGCAGCTTAGAAGGCAAGAGAGGAGATACGCAGTATTTT. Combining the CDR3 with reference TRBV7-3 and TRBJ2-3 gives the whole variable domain GAGVSQTPSNKVTEKGKYVELRCDPISGHTALYWYRQSLGQGPEFLIYFQGTGAADDSGLPNDRFFAVRPEGSVSTLKIQRTERGDSAVYLCASSLEGKRGDTQYFGPGTRLTVL.

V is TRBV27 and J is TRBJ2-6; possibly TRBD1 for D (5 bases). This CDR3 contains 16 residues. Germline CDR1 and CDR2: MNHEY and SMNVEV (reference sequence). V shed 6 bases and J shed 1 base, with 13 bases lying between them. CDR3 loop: CASSFLDSSGANVLTF. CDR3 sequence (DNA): TGTGCCAGCAGCTTCCTCGACAGTTCTGGGGCCAACGTCCTGACTTTC.

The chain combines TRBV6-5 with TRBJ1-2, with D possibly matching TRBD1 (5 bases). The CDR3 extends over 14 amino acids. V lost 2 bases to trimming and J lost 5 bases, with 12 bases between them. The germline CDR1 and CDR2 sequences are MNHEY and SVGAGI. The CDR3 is CASSYLGRDYGYTF. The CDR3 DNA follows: TGTGCCAGCAGTTACCTGGGCAGGGATTATGGCTACACCTTC.

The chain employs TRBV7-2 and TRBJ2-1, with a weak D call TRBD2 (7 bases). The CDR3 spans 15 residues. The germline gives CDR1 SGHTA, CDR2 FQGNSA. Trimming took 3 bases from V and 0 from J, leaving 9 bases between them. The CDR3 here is CASSLRGGSYNEQFF. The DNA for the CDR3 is TGTGCCAGCAGCTTGAGGGGGGGCTCCTACAATGAGCAGTTCTTC. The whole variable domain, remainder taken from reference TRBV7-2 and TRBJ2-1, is GAGVSQSPSNKVTEKGKDVELRCDPISGHTALYWYRQSLGQGLEFLIYFQGNSAPDKSGLPSDRFSAERTGGSVSTLTIQRTQQEDSAVYLCASSLRGGSYNEQFFGPGTRLTVL.

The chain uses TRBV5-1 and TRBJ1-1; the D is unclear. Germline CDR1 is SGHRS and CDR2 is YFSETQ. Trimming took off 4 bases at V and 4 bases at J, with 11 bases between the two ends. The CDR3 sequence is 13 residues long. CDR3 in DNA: TGCGCCAGCAGCGCTGTATCGGGCACTGAAGCTTTCTTT. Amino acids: CASSAVSGTEAFF.

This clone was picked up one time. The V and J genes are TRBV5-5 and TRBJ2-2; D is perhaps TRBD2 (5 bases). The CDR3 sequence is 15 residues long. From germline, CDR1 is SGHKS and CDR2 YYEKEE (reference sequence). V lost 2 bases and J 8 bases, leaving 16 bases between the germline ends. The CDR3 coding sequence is TGTGCCAGCAGCTTACTAGGACTGTCCGGGGGGGAGCTGTTTTTT. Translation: CASSLLGLSGGELFF.

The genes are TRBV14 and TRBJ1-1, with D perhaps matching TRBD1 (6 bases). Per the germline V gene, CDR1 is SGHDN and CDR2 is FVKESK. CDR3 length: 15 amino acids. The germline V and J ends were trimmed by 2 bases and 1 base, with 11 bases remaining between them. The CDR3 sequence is CASSQWGRGNTEAFF. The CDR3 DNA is TGTGCCAGCAGCCAATGGGGCAGGGGGAACACTGAAGCTTTCTTT.

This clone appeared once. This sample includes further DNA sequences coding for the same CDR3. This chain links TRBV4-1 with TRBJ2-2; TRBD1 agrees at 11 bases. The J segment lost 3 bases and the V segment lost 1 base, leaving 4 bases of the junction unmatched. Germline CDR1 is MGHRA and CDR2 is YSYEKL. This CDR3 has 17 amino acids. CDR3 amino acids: CASSQVGQGADTGELFF. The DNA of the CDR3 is TGCGCCAGCAGCCAAGTCGGACAGGGGGCGGACACCGGGGAGCTGTTTTTT.

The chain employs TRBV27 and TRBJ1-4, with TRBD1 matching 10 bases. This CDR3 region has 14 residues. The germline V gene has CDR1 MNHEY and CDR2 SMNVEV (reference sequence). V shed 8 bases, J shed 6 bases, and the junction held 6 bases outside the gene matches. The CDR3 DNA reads TGTGCCAGCGGACGGGACAGGGGACATGAAAAACTGTTTTTT. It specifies CASGRDRGHEKLFF.

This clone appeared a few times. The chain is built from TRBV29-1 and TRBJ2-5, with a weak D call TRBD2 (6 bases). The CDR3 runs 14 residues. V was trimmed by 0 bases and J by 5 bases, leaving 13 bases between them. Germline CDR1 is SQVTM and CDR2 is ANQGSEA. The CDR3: CSVEERSGRETQYF. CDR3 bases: TGCAGCGTTGAAGAGAGGTCAGGGAGGGAGACCCAGTACTTC.

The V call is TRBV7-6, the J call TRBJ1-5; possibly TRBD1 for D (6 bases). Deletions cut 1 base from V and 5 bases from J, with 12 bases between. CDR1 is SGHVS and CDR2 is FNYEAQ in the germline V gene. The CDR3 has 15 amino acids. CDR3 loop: CASSLGGGFHQPQHF. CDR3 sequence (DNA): TGTGCCAGCAGCTTAGGTGGGGGCTTCCATCAGCCCCAGCATTTT.

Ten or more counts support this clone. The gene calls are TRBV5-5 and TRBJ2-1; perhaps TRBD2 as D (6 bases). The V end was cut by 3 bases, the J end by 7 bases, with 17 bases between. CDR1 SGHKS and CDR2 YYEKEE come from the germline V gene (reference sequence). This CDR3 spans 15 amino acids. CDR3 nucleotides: TGTGCCAGCAGCTCCTCGACTAGAAACGTTAATGAGCAGTTCTTC. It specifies CASSSSTRNVNEQFF.

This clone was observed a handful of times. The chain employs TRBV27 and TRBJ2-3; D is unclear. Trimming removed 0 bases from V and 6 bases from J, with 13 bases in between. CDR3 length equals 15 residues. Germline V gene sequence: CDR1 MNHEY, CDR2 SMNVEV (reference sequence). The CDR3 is CASSLSGLRRDTQYF. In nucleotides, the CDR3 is TGTGCCAGCAGTTTATCGGGCCTCAGAAGGGATACGCAGTATTTT.

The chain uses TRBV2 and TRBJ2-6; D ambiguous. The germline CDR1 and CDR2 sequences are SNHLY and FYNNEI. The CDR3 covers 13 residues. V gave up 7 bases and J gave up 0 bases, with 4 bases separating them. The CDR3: CASTGSGANVLTF. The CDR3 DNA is TGTGCCAGCACCGGCTCTGGGGCCAACGTCCTGACTTTC.

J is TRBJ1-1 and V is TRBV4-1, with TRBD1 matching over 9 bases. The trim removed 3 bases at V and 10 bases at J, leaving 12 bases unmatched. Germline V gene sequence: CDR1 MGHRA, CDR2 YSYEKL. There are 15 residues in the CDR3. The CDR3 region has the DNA TGCGCCAGCAGCCAGCCCATGACAGGGGGGCAAGGAGCTTTCTTT. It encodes CASSQPMTGGQGAFF.

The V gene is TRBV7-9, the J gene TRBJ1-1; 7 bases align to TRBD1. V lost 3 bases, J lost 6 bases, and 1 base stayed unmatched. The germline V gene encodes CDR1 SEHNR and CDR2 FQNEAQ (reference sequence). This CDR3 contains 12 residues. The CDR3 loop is CASSFTGAEAFF. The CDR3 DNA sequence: TGTGCCAGCAGCTTTACAGGGGCTGAAGCTTTCTTT.

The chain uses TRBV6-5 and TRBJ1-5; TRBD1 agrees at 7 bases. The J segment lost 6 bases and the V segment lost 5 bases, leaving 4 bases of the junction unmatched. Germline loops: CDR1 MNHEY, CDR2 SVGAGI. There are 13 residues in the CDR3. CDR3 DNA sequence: TGTGCCAGCAGTGGGGACAGTAGTCAGCCCCAGCATTTT. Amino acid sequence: CASSGDSSQPQHF.

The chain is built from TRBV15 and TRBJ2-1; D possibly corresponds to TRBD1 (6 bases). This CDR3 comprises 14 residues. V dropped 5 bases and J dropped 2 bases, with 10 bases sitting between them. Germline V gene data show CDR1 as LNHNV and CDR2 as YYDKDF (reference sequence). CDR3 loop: CATSRDKTYNEQFF. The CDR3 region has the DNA TGTGCCACCAGCCGGGACAAAACCTACAATGAGCAGTTCTTC.

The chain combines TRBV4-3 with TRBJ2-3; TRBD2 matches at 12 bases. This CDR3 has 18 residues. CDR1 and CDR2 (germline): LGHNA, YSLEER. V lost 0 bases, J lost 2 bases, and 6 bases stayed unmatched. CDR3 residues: CASSQDLAGGGYTDTQYF. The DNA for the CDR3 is TGCGCCAGCAGCCAAGATCTAGCGGGAGGGGGGTACACAGATACGCAGTATTTT.